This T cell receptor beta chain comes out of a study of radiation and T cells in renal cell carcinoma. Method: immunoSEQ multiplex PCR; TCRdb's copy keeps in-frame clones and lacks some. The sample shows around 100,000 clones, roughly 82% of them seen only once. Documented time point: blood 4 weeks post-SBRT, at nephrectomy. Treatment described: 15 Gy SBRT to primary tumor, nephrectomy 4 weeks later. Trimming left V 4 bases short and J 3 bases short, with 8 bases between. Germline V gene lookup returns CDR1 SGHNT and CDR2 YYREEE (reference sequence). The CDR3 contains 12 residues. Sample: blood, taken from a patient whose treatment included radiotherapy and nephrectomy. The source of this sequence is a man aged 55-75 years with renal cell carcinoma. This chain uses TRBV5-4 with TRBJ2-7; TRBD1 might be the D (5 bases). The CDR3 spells CASSSDSYEQYF. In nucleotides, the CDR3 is TGTGCCAGCAGCAGCGACAGCTACGAGCAGTACTTC.